This record concerns one T cell receptor beta chain sequence. Antigen unknown. A much larger clone lies a single base off, so this may be a read error. The sample is drawn from a study of regulatory T cells in long-lasting Graves disease. Overall study: Patients met the persistent Graves' disease definition after over 5 years of antithyroid drugs with positive TSH receptor antibodies. Overall study results and limits: The researchers studied only peripheral blood, not thyroid tissue. New patients shared about 880 public clonotypes, fewer than the roughly 3,000 shared by persistent patients.

This CDR3 region has 13 residues. Time point noted: persistent/refractory GD, antithyroid drugs over 5 years with positive TRAb. Extracted RNA from PBMCs served as the source of the TCR library. In building TCR beta libraries, iRepertoire HTBI primers were used together with Arm-PCR of CDR3 regions. MiXCR was run by TCRdb on the multiplex PCR reads, yielding one entry per CDR3 protein. This sample has 400,000 to 500,000 distinct CDR3 sequences; roughly 23% occur once, and the top ten carry about an eighth. The V and J genes are TRBV12-3 or TRBV12-4 and TRBJ1-2; tentatively, D is TRBD1 (5 bases). The clonotype comes from a female donor with Graves disease. The specimen was peripheral blood mononuclear cells (PBMCs), collected when the disease was refractory, from a patient treated with antithyroid drugs. CDR3 DNA: TGTGCCAGCACACGACAGTCCCCCTATGGCTGCACCTTC. Protein sequence: CASTRQSPYGCTF.